This record covers a single T cell receptor beta chain. What it binds is unknown. The data originate from a study of CD8+ T cells in alopecia areata. RNA extraction was followed by reverse transcription into cDNA, which acted as the sequencing template. Generated by immunoSEQ multiplex PCR, the TCRdb table keeps only in-frame clones and is missing some. The table has some 30,000 clones, more than 60% seen once. Study-level results: When scalp samples are sequenced, resident alphabeta T cells of normal skin are also captured.

Sample: NKG2D-low CD8+ T cells sorted from blood. The source of this sequence is a human donor with alopecia areata.

As DNA, the CDR3 is TGTGCCAGCAGTTTTGAGGTTAGCTCCTACGAGCAGTACTTC. It codes for CASSFEVSSYEQYF. This chain links TRBV27 with TRBJ2-7; D is ambiguous. Germline CDR1 is MNHEY and CDR2 is SMNVEV (reference sequence). There are 14 residues in the CDR3. V shed 3 bases and J shed 0 bases, with 9 bases lying between them.